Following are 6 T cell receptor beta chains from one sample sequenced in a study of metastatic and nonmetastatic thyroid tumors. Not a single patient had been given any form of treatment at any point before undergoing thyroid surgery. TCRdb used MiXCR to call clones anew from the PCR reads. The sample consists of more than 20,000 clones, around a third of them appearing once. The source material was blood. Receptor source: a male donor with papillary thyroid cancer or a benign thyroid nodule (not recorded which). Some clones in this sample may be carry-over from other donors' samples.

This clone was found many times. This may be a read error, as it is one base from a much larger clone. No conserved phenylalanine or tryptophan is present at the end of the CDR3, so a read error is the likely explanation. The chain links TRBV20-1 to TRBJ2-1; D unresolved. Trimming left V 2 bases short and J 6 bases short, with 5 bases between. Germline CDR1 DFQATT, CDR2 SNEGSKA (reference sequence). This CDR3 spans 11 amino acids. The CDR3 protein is CSARLVNEQFV. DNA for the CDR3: TGCAGTGCTAGATTAGTCAATGAGCAGTTCGTC.

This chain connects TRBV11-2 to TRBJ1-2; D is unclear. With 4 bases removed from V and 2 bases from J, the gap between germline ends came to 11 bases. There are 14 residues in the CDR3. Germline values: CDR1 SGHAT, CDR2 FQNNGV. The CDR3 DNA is TGTGCCAGCAGCTCGACAATTTCGAACTATGGCTACACCTTC. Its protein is CASSSTISNYGYTF.

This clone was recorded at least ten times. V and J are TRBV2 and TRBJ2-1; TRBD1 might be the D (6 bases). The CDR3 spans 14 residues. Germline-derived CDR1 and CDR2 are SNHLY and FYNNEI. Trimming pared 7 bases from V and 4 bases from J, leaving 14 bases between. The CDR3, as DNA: TGTGCCAGCACTAGGGGGAGTAATTACAATGAGCAGTTCTTC. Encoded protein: CASTRGSNYNEQFF.

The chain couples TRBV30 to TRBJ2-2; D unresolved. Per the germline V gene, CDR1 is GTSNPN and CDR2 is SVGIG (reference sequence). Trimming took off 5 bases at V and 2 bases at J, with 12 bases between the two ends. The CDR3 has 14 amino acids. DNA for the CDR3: TGTGCCTGGTCCCGGACGGTAAACACCGGGGAGCTGTTTTTT. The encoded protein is CAWSRTVNTGELFF.

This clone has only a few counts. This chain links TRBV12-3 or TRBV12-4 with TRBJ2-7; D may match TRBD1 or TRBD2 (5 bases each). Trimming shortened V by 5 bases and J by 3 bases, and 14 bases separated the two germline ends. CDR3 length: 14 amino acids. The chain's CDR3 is CASSLQGSGYEQYF. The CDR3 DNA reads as TGTGCCAGCAGTCTCCAGGGCAGCGGCTACGAGCAGTACTTC.

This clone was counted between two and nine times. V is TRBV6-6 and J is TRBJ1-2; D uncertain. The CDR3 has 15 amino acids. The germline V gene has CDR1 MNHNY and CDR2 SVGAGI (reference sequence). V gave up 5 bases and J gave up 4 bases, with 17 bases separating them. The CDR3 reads CASSTRGPAGYGYTF. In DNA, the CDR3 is TGTGCCAGCAGTACCCGAGGGCCGGCGGGCTATGGCTACACCTTC.